One sample yielded the 4 T cell receptor beta chains listed below, sequenced in a study of technical replicates of blood from a handful of donors. Repertoires were generated with immunoSEQ multiplex PCR, while TCRdb's copy carries only in-frame clones and drops some. The table has about 81,000 clones, roughly 96% seen once. The specimen sequenced was T cells isolated from PBMCs. These receptors were taken from a human donor in good health.

CDR3 coding DNA: TGTGCCAGCAGGAAACCAGACAGGGGGCGCGGGCAGCCCCAGCATTTT. Protein sequence: CASRKPDRGRGQPQHF. The rearrangement links TRBV28 to TRBJ1-5; 10 bases fit TRBD1. Germline V gene data show CDR1 as MDHEN and CDR2 as SYDVKM. The V and J ends lost 6 bases and 7 bases, in that order; junction bases with no gene match: 12. There are 16 residues in the CDR3. Looking up the rest from reference TRBV28 and TRBJ1-5 gives the full variable domain: DVKVTQSSRYLVKRTGEKVFLECVQDMDHENMFWYRQDPGLGLRLIYFSYDVKMKEKGDIPEGYSVSREKKERFSLILESASTNQTSMYLCASRKPDRGRGQPQHFGDGTRLSIL.

The chain has TRBV27 and TRBJ2-7; 9 nucleotides match TRBD2. Germline loops: CDR1 MNHEY, CDR2 SMNVEV (reference sequence). V lost 2 bases to trimming and J lost 0 bases; unmatched junction nucleotides: 5. The CDR3 covers 16 residues. The CDR3 region has the DNA TGTGCCAGCAGTTTAAGCGGGGGGTTAAGCTCCTACGAGCAGTACTTC. Translation gives CASSLSGGLSSYEQYF.

This chain links TRBV6-1 with TRBJ2-3, with 11 bases lining up with TRBD1. Trimming cost V 6 bases and J 6 bases; bases outside gene matches: 8. Germline CDR1 MNHNS, CDR2 SASEGT. The CDR3 has 15 residues. CDR3 DNA: TGTGCCAGCAGGACTGGACAGGGGGCAGTGGATACGCAGTATTTT. It is translated as CASRTGQGAVDTQYF.

The J gene is TRBJ2-7, the V gene TRBV4-1; 9 nucleotides agree with TRBD1. CDR1 is MGHRA and CDR2 is YSYEKL in the germline V gene. The CDR3 extends over 21 amino acids. V was pared by 0 bases and J by 2 bases, with 20 bases of the junction left unmatched. CDR3 in amino acids: CASSQEPVVGQGRFGAYEQYF. The CDR3 coding sequence is TGCGCCAGCAGCCAAGAACCGGTAGTGGGACAGGGACGATTTGGGGCCTACGAGCAGTACTTC.